A selection of T cell receptor beta chains follows, all from one sample in a study of radiotherapy plus CTLA-4 blockade in lung cancer. Sequencing was performed with immunoSEQ multiplex PCR; in TCRdb, only in-frame clones are kept and a portion is missing. The data contain 48,000 or so clones, almost 85% of them singletons. Sample: peripheral blood, taken from a patient treated with radiotherapy plus ipilimumab. These receptors all come from a human donor with non-small cell lung cancer whose response to radiotherapy plus ipilimumab could not be evaluated. The conserved cysteine and the conserved F or W are not part of the CDR3 here. The size field is filled for only some rows; it gives once, few, many or a size class.

clone_size	v_call	j_call	cdr3_aa
few	TRBV28	TRBJ1-2	ASSLGTGGKGNYGYT
-	TRBV10-3	TRBJ2-3	AISAGQGNTQY
once	TRBV7-2	TRBJ1-3	ASSTNFRGSGNTIY
-	TRBV28	TRBJ2-7	ASSLTVTSGYEQY
-	TRBV5-1	TRBJ1-3	ASSLALGNTIY
-	TRBV28	TRBJ1-4	ASSLGSGFREKLF
-	TRBV5-4	TRBJ2-7	ASSKGQYEQY
-	TRBV19	TRBJ1-5	ASSPRNQPQH
few	TRBV18	TRBJ1-1	ASSPRTGQSYYGTEAF
-	TRBV7-9	TRBJ2-1	ASSFGRTSGRYNEQF
-	TRBV28	TRBJ2-7	ASSWGFGQGGSYEQY